The rows below give T cell receptor beta chains drawn from one sample of a study of T cells in Graves' hyperthyroidism and ophthalmopathy. TCRdb re-analysed the multiplex PCR reads in MiXCR, keeping a single row per CDR3 protein. The sample contains more than 350,000 distinct CDR3 sequences, roughly 14% of which appear only once. Specimen: blood. These TCRs come from a woman aged 25 to 39 with Graves' ophthalmopathy. The CDR3 runs from the conserved cysteine through the conserved F or W. Fields, in order: V gene, D gene, J gene, clone size, CDR3 protein, CDR3 DNA. D genes are given only for firm matches. Expanded clones get a size class; other rows say once, few or many, or leave the size out.

TRBV30	NA	TRBJ1-5	many	CAWSVEGDYQPQHF	TGTGCCTGGAGTGTCGAGGGAGATTATCAGCCCCAGCATTTT
TRBV7-3	TRBD2	TRBJ2-1	many	CASSLNFRGDEQFF	TGTGCCAGCAGCTTAAATTTCCGGGGGGATGAGCAGTTCTTC
TRBV11-2	TRBD2	TRBJ2-2	few	CASIPLATLIGGDTGELFF	TGTGCCAGCATCCCTCTTGCCACGCTGATTGGGGGGGACACCGGGGAGCTGTTTTTT
TRBV3-1	TRBD1	TRBJ1-2	many	CASQDRGRFFGYTF	TGTGCCAGCCAGGACAGGGGGCGTTTTTTTGGCTACACCTTC
TRBV20-1	TRBD2	TRBJ2-3	NA	CSAPGLAGGPRYTQYF	TGCAGTGCTCCGGGACTAGCGGGGGGGCCGCGCTATACGCAGTATTTT
TRBV5-4	NA	TRBJ2-7	many	CASSLPDGSSYEQYF	TGTGCCAGCAGCCTCCCGGACGGGAGCTCCTACGAGCAGTACTTC
TRBV20-1	TRBD1	TRBJ1-6	NA	CSAGPGTGNNSPLHF	TGCAGTGCTGGGCCCGGGACAGGAAATAATTCACCCCTCCACTTT
TRBV27	NA	TRBJ1-6	many	CASTHSGPYSPLHF	TGTGCCAGCACCCACTCGGGACCTTATTCACCCCTCCACTTT
TRBV10-1	NA	TRBJ2-7	many	CASSEGLLGSYEQYF	TGCGCCAGCAGTGAAGGACTCCTAGGCTCCTACGAGCAGTACTTC
TRBV18	NA	TRBJ2-1	few	CASSEDRNNEQFF	TGTGCCAGCTCAGAGGACAGAAACAATGAGCAGTTCTTC
TRBV19	NA	TRBJ2-1	many	CASSIVGGGSRNEQFF	TGTGCCAGTAGTATAGTCGGAGGGGGGAGTAGGAATGAGCAGTTCTTC
TRBV12-5	NA	TRBJ1-4	few	CASGLVSWTENEKLFF	TGTGCTAGTGGTTTGGTATCCTGGACAGAGAATGAAAAACTGTTTTTT
TRBV6-2/TRBV6-3	TRBD1	TRBJ2-3	many	CASSYGNEGARDTQYF	TGTGCCAGCAGTTACGGGAACGAGGGGGCCCGAGATACGCAGTATTTT
TRBV30	NA	TRBJ2-1	many	CAWSPYNEQFF	TGTGCCTGGAGTCCATACAATGAGCAGTTCTTC
TRBV7-2	NA	TRBJ2-5	few	CASSSYLQETQYF	TGTGCCAGCAGCTCCTACCTCCAAGAGACCCAGTACTTC
TRBV12-3/TRBV12-4	NA	TRBJ2-7	many	CASSRTGLYEQYF	TGTGCCAGCAGTCGGACCGGTCTCTACGAGCAGTACTTC